This TCR beta chain emerged from a study of graft-versus-host responses after intestinal transplantation (dated by TCRdb to about 2021). A note on the overall study: The transplants that recipients got were multivisceral, liver-intestinal, or isolated intestinal. Every recipient was given anti-thymocyte globulin induction, then maintenance tacrolimus and steroids for approximately 3 years. After intestinal transplantation, graft-versus-host and host-versus-graft alloreactive T cell clones were followed in the graft, circulation and bone marrow using bulk TCR-beta CDR3 sequencing. Alloreactive clones were identified by sequencing pre-transplant mixed lymphocyte reaction products and comparing them with unstimulated pre-transplant donor and recipient T cells. The cohort enrolled 20 to 30 intestinal transplant recipients including one retransplant, and 3 patients lacking pretransplant specimens were excluded. Donor T cell macrochimerism was defined as a peak of at least 4% donor T cells among recipient peripheral blood mononuclear cells. Samples from a few later patients were sequenced in-house on an Illumina MiSeq with MiXCR processing rather than by the commercial service. Broader findings and caveats from the paper: The conclusions were limited by the relatively low number and heterogeneity of the intestinal transplant patients. Early after transplant, declines in HvG clones were associated with peak levels of circulating GvH clones. In patients with donor T cell macrochimerism, the allografts had high GvH to HvG T cell clonal ratios. GvH clones turned up in recipient bone marrow, with some appearing earlier in ileal mucosa or blood, a pattern consistent with an intestinal mucosal origin.

In regard to this clone: Its antigen specificity is not known. Base qualities are not provided; no much larger clone lies one nucleotide away.

V is pared back by 1 base and J by 2 bases, with 17 bases lying between the germline termini. Inclusive of the bounding cysteine and phenylalanine, the CDR3 is 17 residues long. Just CDR3 DNA is preserved here, 51 bases in frame from base 1. CDR1 and CDR2 are drawn from the germline V gene: SGHDT, YYEEEE. Blood samples were collected up to 4 times in the first month after transplant and then at least monthly when available. The library was obtained by the immunoSEQ multiplex PCR assay. For most patients, high-throughput TCR-beta CDR3 sequencing of genomic DNA was performed by Adaptive Biotechnologies. Processing in the source paper ran as follows. TCR sequencing data for roughly 18 patients were retrieved from Adaptive's ImmunoSEQ software; a few other patients were processed with MiXCR and VDJtools. CDR3 nucleotide sequences shared between donor and recipient were removed because their origin could not be assigned. To count as alloreactive, a clone needed at least 2-fold expansion over unstimulated cells and a minimum CFSE-low frequency of 0.002% (template counts) or 0.001% (read counts). Mappable clones were those detected in sequenced pre-transplant spleen, lymph node, or MLR CFSE-low populations of the donor or recipient. The cumulative frequency of alloreactive clones was calculated as a percentage of all sequences, weighted by copy number. TCRdb took over this immuneACCESS table, retaining in-frame rearrangements with V and J assigned. Such tables are incomplete; in checked studies, under half of the missing clones stem from an unresolved V gene, and the remainder is unexplained. V, J and clone size reflect that table, while D and trimming were determined from the DNA. The sample has about 97,000 clones on record, about 93% of them singletons. The ten largest clones capture about 16% of the sample.

The chain uses TRBV5-6 and TRBJ2-3, and possibly TRBD2, on 5 matching bases. The source was PBMCs, collected roughly 410 days after intestinal transplant. This TCR was recovered from a human patient who received an intestinal transplant, so some T cells may come from the graft donor. The DNA reads as follows: TGTGCCAGCAGCTTGAGGACTCAAAGCGACTTCACAGATACGCAGTATTTT. Protein translation: CASSLRTQSDFTDTQYF.